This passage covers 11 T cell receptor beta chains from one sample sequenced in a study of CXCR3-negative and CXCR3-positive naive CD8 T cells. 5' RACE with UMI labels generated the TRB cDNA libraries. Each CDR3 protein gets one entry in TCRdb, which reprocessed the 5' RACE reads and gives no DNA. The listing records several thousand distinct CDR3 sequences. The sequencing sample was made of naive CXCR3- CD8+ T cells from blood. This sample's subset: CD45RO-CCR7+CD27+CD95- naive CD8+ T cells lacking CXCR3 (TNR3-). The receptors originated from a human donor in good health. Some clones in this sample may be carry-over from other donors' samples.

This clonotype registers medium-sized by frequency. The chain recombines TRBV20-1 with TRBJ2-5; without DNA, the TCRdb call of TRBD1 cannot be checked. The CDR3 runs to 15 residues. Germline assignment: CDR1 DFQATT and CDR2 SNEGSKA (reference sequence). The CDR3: CSAVGRGGYQETQYF.

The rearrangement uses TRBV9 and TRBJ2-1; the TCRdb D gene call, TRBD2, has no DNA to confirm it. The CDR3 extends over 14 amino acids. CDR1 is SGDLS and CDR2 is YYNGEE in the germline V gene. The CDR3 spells CAGGREADFDEQFF.

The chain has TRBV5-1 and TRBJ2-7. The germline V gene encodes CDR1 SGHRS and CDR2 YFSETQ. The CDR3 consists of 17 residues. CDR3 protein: CASSLGLGKFYSYEQYF.

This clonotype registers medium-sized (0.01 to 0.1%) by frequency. CDR3 in amino acids: CASSQDRSPSWYNEQFF. V and J are TRBV4-3 and TRBJ2-1; the D call from TCRdb, TRBD2, cannot be confirmed without DNA. This CDR3 has 17 amino acids. CDR1 and CDR2 from the germline V gene are LGHNA and YSLEER.

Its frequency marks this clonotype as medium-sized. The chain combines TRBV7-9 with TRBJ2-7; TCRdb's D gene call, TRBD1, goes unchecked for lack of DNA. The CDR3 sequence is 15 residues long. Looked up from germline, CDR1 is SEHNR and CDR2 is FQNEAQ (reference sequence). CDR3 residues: CASSPPGTEIDEQYF.

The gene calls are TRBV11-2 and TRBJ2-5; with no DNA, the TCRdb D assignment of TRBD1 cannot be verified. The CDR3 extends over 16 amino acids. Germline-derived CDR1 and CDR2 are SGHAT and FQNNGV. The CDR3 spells CASNPLGEGARETQYF.

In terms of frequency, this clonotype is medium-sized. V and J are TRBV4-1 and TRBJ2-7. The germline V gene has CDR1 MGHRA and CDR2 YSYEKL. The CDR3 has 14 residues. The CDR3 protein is CASSQVQEAYEQYF.

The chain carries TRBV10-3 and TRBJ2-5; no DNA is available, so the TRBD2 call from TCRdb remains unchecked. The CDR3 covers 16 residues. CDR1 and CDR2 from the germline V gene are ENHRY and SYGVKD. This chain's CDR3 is CAISESGGLREETQYF.

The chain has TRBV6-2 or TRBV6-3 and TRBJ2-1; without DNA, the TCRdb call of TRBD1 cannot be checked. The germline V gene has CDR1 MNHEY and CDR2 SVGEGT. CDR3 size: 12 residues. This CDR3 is CASSYLGDEQFF.

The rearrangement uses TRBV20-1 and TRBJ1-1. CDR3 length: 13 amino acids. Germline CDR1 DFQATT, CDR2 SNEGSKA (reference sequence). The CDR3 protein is CSASQFLGTEAFF.

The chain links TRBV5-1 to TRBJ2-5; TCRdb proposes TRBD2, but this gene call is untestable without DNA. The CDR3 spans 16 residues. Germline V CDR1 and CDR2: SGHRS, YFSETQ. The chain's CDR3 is CASSRSLAALQETQYF.